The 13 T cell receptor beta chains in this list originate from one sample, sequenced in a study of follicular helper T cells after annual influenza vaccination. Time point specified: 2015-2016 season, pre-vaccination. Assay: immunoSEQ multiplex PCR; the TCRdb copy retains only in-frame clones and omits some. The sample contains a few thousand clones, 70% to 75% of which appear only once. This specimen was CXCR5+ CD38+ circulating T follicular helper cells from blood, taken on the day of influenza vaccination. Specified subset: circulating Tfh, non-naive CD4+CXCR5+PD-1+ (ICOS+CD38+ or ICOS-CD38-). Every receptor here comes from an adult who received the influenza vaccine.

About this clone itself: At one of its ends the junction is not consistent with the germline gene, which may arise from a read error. The CDR3 DNA follows: TGTGCCAGCTCAAGGGCAACAAATGAAAAACTGTTTTTT. It is translated as CASSRATNEKLFF. This chain uses TRBV18 with TRBJ1-4; D is unresolved. The germline V gene has CDR1 KGHSH and CDR2 LQKENI. CDR3 size: 13 residues.

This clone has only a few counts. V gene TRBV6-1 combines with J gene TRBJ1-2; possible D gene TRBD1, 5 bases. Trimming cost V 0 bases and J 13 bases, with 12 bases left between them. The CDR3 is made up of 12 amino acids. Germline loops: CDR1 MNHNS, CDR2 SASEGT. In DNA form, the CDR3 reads TGTGCCAGCAGTGAAGCGCTTTTGGGGGGCACCTTC. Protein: CASSEALLGGTF.

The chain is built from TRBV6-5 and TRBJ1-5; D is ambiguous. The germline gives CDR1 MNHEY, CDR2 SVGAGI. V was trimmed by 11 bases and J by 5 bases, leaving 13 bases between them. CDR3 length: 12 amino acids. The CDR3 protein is CACTDWDQPQHF. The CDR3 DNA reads TGTGCCTGTACAGACTGGGATCAGCCCCAGCATTTT.

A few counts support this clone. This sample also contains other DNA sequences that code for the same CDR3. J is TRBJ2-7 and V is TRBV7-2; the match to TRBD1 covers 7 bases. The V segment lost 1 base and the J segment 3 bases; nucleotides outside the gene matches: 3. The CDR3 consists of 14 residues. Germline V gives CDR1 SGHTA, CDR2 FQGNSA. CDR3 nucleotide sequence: TGTGCCAGCAGCTTAGAGAGGGACAGCTACGAGCAGTACTTC. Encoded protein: CASSLERDSYEQYF.

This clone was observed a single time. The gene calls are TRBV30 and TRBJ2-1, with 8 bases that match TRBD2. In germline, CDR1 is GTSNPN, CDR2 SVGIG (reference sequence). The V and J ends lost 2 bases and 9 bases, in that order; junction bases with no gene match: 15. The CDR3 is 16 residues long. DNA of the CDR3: TGTGCCTGGAGTTGGTTCGGGGGGGCGGTGATCGGTGAGCAGTTCTTC. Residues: CAWSWFGGAVIGEQFF.

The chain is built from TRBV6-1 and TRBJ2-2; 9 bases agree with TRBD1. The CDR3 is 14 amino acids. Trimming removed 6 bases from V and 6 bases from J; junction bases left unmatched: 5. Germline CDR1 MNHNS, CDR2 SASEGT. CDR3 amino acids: CASRDRGLPGELFF. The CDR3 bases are TGTGCCAGCAGGGACAGGGGTTTACCCGGGGAGCTGTTTTTT.

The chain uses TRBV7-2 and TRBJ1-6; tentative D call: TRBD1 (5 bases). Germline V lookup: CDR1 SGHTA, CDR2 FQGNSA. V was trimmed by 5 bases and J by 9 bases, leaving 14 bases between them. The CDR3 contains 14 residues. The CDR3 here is CASSHPDKSSPLHF. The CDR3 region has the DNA TGTGCCAGCAGCCACCCGGACAAAAGTTCACCCCTCCACTTT.

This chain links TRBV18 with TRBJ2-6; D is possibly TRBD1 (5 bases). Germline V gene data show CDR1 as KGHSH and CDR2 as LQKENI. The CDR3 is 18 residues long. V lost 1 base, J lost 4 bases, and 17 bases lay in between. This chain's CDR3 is CASSPLSDIYKGANVLTF. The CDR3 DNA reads TGTGCCAGCTCACCACTCTCGGACATTTACAAAGGGGCCAACGTCCTGACTTTC.

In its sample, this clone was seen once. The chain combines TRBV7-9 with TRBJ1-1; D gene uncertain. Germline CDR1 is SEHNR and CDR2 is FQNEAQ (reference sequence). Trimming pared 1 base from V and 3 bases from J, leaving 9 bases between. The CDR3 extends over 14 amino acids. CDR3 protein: CASSLEIGDTEAFF. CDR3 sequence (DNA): TGTGCCAGCAGCTTAGAAATCGGAGACACTGAAGCTTTCTTT.

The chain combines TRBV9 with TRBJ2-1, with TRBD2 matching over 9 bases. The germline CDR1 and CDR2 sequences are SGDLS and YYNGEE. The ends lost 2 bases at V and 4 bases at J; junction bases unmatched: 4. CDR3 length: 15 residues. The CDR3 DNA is TGTGCCAGCAGCGTGGGTAGCGGGGGATACAATGAGCAGTTCTTC. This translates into CASSVGSGGYNEQFF.

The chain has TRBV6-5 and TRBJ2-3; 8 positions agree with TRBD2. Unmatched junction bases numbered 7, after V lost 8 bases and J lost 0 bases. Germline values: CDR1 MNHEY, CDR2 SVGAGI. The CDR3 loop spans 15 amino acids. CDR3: CASGRIAGSTDTQYF. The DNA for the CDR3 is TGTGCCAGCGGTCGAATAGCGGGAAGCACAGATACGCAGTATTTT.

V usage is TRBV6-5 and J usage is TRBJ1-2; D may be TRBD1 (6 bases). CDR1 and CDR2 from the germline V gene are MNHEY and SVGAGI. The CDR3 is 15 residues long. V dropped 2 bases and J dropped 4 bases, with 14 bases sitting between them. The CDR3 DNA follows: TGTGCCAGCAGTTACACGGGGGCGCGTGGCTATGGCTACACCTTC. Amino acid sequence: CASSYTGARGYGYTF.

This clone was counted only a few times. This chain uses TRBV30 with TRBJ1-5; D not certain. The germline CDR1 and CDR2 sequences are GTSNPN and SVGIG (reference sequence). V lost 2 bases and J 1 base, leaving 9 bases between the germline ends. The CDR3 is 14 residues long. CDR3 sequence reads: CAWSSHGSNQPQHF. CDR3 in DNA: TGTGCCTGGAGTTCGCACGGCAGCAATCAGCCCCAGCATTTT.